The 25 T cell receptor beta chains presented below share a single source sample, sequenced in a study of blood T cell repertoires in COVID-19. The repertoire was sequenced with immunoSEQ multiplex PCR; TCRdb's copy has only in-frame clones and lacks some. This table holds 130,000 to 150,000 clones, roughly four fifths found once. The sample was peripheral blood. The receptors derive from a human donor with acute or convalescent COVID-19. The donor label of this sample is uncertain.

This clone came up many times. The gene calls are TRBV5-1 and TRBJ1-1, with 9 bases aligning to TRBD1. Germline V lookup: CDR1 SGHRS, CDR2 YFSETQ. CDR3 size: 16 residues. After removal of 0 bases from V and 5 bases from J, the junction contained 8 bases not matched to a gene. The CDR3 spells CASSLVTGGRGTEAFF. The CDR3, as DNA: TGCGCCAGCAGCTTGGTGACAGGGGGAAGAGGTACTGAAGCTTTCTTT.

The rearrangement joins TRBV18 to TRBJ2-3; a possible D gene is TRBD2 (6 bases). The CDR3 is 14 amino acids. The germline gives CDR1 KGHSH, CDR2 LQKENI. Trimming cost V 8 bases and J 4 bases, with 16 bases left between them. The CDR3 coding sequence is TGTGCCAGCGGTCGGGCGGGGAGCGCAGATACGCAGTATTTT. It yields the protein CASGRAGSADTQYF. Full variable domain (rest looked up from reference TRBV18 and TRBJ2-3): NAGVMQNPRHLVRRRGQEARLRCSPMKGHSHVYWYRQLPEEGLKFMVYLQKENIIDESGMPKERFSAEFPKEGPSILRIQQVVRGDSAAYFCASGRAGSADTQYFGPGTRLTVL.

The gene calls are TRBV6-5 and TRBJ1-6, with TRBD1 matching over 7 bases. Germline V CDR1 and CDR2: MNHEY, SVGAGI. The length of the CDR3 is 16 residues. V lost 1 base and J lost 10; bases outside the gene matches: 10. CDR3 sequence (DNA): TGTGCCAGCAGTTACTTGGGACAGTATGAGGGGTCACCCCTCCACTTT. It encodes CASSYLGQYEGSPLHF.

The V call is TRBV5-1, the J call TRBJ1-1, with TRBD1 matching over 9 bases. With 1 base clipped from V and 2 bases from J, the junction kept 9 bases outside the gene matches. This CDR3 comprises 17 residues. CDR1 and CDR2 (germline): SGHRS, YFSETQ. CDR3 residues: CASSLRTGVGGNTEAFF. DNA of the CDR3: TGCGCCAGCAGCTTGAGGACAGGGGTGGGTGGAAACACTGAAGCTTTCTTT. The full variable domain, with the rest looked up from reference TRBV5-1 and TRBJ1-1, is KAGVTQTPRYLIKTRGQQVTLSCSPISGHRSVSWYQQTPGQGLQFLFEYFSETQRNKGNFPGRFSGRQFSNSRSEMNVSTLELGDSALYLCASSLRTGVGGNTEAFFGQGTRLTVV.

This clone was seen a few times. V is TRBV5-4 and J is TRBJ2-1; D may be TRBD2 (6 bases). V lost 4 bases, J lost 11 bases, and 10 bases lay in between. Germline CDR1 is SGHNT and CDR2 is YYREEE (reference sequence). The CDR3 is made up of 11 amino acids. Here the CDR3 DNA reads TGTGCCAGCAGCGGCCGGGGGAAGCAGTTCTTC. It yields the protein CASSGRGKQFF.

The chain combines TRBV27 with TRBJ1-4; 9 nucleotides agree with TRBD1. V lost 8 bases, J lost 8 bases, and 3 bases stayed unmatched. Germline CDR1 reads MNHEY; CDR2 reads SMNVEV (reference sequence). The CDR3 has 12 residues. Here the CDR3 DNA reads TGTGCCAGCCGACAGGGGGGCGAAAAACTGTTTTTT. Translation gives CASRQGGEKLFF. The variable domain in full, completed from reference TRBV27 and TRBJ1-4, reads EAQVTQNPRYLITVTGKKLTVTCSQNMNHEYMSWYRQDPGLGLRQIYYSMNVEVTDKGDVPEGYKVSRKEKRNFPLILESPSPNQTSLYFCASRQGGEKLFFGSGTQLSVL.

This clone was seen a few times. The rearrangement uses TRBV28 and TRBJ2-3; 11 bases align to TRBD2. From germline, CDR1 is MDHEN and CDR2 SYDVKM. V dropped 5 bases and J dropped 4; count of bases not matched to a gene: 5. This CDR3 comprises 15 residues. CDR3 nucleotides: TGTGCCAGCAGTAACCGACTAGCGGGGTCAGATACGCAGTATTTT. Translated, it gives CASSNRLAGSDTQYF.

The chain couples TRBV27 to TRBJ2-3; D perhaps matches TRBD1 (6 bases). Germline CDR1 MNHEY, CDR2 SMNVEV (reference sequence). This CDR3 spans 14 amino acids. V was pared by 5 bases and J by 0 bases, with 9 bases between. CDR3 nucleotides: TGTGCCAGCAGTCTGGACAGTAGCACAGATACGCAGTATTTT. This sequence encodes CASSLDSSTDTQYF.

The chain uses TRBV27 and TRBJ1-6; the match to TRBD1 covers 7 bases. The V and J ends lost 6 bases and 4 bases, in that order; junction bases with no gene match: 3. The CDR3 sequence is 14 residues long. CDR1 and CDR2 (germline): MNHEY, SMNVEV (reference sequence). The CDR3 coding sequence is TGTGCCAGCAGCGGGACAGCTTATAATTCACCCCTCCACTTT. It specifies CASSGTAYNSPLHF.

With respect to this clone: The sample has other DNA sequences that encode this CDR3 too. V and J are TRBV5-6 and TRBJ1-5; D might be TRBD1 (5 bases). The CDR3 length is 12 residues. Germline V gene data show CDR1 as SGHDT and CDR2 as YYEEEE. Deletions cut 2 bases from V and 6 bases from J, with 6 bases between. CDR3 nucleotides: TGTGCCAGCAGCTTCGGGGGTCAGCCCCAGCATTTT. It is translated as CASSFGGQPQHF.

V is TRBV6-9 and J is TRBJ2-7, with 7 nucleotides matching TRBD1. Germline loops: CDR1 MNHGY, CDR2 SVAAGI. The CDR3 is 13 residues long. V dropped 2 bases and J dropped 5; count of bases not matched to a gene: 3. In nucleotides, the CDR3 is TGTGCCAGCAGTTATGAGGACAGGAACGAGCAGTACGTC. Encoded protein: CASSYEDRNEQYV.

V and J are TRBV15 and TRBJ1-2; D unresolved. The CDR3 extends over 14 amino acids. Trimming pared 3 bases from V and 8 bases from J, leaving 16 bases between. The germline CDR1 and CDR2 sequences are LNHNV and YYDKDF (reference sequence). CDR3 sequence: CATSSPNPFSGYTF. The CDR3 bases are TGTGCCACCAGCAGCCCCAATCCTTTTAGCGGCTACACCTTC.

The CDR3 region is CASSFWTDTDTQYF. The DNA of the CDR3 is TGTGCCAGCAGCTTTTGGACAGACACAGATACGCAGTATTTT. The J gene is TRBJ2-3, the V gene TRBV7-9; possibly TRBD1 for D (6 bases). This CDR3 has 14 residues. Germline CDR1 SEHNR, CDR2 FQNEAQ (reference sequence). Trimming removed 3 bases from V and 2 bases from J, with 9 bases in between.

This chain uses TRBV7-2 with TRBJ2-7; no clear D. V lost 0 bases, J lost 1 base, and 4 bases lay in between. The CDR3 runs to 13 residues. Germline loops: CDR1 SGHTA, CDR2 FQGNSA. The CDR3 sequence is CASSLAQSYEQYF. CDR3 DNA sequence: TGTGCCAGCAGCTTAGCACAGTCCTACGAGCAGTACTTC.

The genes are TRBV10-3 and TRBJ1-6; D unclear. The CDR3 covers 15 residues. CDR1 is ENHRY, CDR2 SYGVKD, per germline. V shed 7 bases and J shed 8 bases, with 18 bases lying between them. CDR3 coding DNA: TGTGCCATCACTGTGGGGTATCCCGGGGATTCACCCCTCCACTTT. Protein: CAITVGYPGDSPLHF.

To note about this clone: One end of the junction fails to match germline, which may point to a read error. CDR3 residues: CASSSVSGVSYNKQFF. CDR3 sequence (DNA): TGTGCCAGCAGCTCGGTGTCAGGGGTCTCCTACAATAAGCAGTTCTTC. V and J are TRBV7-9 and TRBJ2-1; D possibly corresponds to TRBD1 (6 bases). CDR3 length equals 16 residues. The germline V gene has CDR1 SEHNR and CDR2 FQNEAQ (reference sequence). The full variable domain, its missing parts supplied by reference TRBV7-9 and TRBJ2-1, is DTGVSQNPRHKITKRGQNVTFRCDPISEHNRLYWYRQTLGQGPEFLTYFQNEAQLEKSRLLSDRFSAERPKGSFSTLEIQRTEQGDSAMYLCASSSVSGVSYNKQFFGPGTRLTVL.

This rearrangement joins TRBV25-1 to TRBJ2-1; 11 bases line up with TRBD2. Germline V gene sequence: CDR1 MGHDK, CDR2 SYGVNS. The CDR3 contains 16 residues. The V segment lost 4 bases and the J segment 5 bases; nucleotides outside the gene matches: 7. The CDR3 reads CASSGSSGGADNEQFF. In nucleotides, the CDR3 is TGTGCCAGCAGTGGCAGTAGCGGGGGGGCCGACAATGAGCAGTTCTTC. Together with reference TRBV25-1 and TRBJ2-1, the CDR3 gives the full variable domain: EADIYQTPRYLVIGTGKKITLECSQTMGHDKMYWYQQDPGMELHLIHYSYGVNSTEKGDLSSESTVSRIRTEHFPLTLESARPSHTSQYLCASSGSSGGADNEQFFGPGTRLTVL.

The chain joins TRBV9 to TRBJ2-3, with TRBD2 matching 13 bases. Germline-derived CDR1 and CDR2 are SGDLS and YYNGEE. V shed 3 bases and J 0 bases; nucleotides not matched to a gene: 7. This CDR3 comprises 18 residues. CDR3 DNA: TGTGCCAGCAGCGCACTAGCGGGGGGGCACCGGAGCACAGATACGCAGTATTTT. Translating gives CASSALAGGHRSTDTQYF.

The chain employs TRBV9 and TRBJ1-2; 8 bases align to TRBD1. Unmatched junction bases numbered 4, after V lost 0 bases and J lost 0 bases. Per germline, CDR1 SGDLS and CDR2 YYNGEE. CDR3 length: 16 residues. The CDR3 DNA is TGTGCCAGCAGCGTAGGCCCGACAGGGGCTAACTATGGCTACACCTTC. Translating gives CASSVGPTGANYGYTF.

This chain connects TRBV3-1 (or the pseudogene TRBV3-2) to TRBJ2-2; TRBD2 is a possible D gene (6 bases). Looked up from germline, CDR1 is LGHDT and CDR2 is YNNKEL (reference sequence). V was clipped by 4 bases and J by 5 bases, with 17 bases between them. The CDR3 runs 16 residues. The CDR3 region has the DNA TGTGCCAGCAGCCCCCTGGCCAGCGCGGGGACCGGGGAGCTGTTTTTT. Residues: CASSPLASAGTGELFF.

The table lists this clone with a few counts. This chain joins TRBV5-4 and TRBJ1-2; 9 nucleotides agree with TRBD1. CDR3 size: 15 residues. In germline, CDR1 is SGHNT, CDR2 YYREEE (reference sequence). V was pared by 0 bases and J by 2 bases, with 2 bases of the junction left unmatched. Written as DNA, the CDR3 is TGTGCCAGCAGCTTGGACAGGGGGCGGAACTATGGCTACACCTTC. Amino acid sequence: CASSLDRGRNYGYTF.

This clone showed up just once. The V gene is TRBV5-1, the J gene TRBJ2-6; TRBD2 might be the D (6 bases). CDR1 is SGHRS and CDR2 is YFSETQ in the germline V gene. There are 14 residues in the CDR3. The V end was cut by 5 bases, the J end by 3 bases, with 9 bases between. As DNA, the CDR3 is TGCGCCAGCAGACAGGAGGGTGGGGCCAACGTCCTGACTTTC. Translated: CASRQEGGANVLTF.

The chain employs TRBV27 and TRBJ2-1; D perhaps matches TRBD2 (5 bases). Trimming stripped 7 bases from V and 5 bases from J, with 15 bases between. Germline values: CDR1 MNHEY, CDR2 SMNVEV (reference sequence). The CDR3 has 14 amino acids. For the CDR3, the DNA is TGTGCCAGCACCCTCGGCGGGCCTCACAATGAGCAGTTCTTC. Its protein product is CASTLGGPHNEQFF.

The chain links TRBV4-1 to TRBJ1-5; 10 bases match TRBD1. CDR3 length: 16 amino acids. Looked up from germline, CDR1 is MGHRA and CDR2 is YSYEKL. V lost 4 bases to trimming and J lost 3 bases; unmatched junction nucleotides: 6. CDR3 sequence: CASSPGTGVYNQPQHF. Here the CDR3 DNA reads TGCGCCAGCAGCCCCGGGACAGGGGTTTACAATCAGCCCCAGCATTTT.

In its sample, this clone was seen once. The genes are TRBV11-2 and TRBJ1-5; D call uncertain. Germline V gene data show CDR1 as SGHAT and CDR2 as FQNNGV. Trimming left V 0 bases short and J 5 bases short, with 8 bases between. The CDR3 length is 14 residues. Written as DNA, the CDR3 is TGTGCCAGCAGCTTAGACAGCGGTGATCAGCCCCAGCATTTT. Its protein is CASSLDSGDQPQHF. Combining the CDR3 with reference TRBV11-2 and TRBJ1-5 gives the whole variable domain EAGVAQSPRYKIIEKRQSVAFWCNPISGHATLYWYQQILGQGPKLLIQFQNNGVVDDSQLPKDRFSAERLKGVDSTLKIQPAKLEDSAVYLCASSLDSGDQPQHFGDGTRLSIL.